This TCR beta chain is drawn from a study of beta chain features in type 1 diabetes. Every isolated RNA sample was fully reverse transcribed, so sequencing captured expressed TCRB transcripts. Measured with immunoSEQ multiplex PCR; TCRdb has only the in-frame clones, and not every one. This repertoire shows roughly 180,000 clones, approximately 13% found once; its top ten account for about 0.58%. Germline values: CDR1 SEHNR, CDR2 FQNEAQ (reference sequence). The ends lost 1 base at V and 4 bases at J; junction bases unmatched: 8. The CDR3 has 18 amino acids. The table lists this clone with a few counts.

This TCR came from a woman between 18 and 29 years old in good health. Input material: central memory CD4+ T cells from blood. The rearrangement links TRBV7-9 to TRBJ2-5; 14 nucleotides match TRBD2. The CDR3 region has the DNA TGTGCCAGCAGCTTAGTCCCCGGGACTAGCGGGAGTATAGAGACCCAGTACTTC. Protein: CASSLVPGTSGSIETQYF.